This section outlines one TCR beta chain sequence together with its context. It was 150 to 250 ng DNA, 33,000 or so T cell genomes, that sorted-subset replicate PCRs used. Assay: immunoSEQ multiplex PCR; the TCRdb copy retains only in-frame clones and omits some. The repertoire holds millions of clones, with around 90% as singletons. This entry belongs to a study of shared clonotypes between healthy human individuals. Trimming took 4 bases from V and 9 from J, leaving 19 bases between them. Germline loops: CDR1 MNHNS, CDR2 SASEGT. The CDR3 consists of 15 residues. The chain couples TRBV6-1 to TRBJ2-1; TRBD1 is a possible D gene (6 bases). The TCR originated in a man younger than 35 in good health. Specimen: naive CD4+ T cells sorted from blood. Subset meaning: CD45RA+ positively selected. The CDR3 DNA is TGTGCCAGCAGTGCACCAGGGGCGCTCTCCGGTGAGCAGTTCTTC. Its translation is CASSAPGALSGEQFF.